These 5 T cell receptor beta chains were all obtained from the same sample, sequenced in a study of blood T cell repertoires in COVID-19. Sequencing used immunoSEQ multiplex PCR; TCRdb keeps in-frame clones, though not all of them. The sample comprises fewer than 150,000 clones, roughly 83% of which are singletons, and around an eighth rests with the top ten. Sample: peripheral blood. All receptors derive from a woman younger than 45 who had recovered from COVID-19.

This rearrangement joins TRBV5-1 to TRBJ2-5; weak D call: TRBD2 (7 bases). CDR3 length equals 15 residues. Trimming took off 2 bases at V and 2 bases at J, with 13 bases between the two ends. In germline, CDR1 is SGHRS, CDR2 YFSETQ. CDR3 in amino acids: CASSFGGQRQETQYF. The CDR3 coding sequence is TGCGCCAGCAGCTTCGGGGGGCAAAGGCAAGAGACCCAGTACTTC.

The rearrangement links TRBV5-4 to TRBJ2-7, with TRBD2 identical over 8 bases. The V gene's germline CDR1 is SGHNT and CDR2 YYREEE (reference sequence). The CDR3 spans 15 residues. V shed 1 base, J shed 2 bases, and the junction held 5 bases outside the gene matches. Here the CDR3 DNA reads TGTGCCAGCAGCTTGAAAACAGCGGGAGCCTACGAGCAGTACTTC. Translated, it gives CASSLKTAGAYEQYF.

The chain is built from TRBV6-5 and TRBJ1-1, with D unclear. V was pared by 4 bases and J by 0 bases, with 6 bases between. Germline lookup yields CDR1 MNHEY and CDR2 SVGAGI. The CDR3 has 13 amino acids. The chain's CDR3 is CASSSDLNTEAFF. CDR3 nucleotide sequence: TGTGCCAGCAGTTCGGACTTGAACACTGAAGCTTTCTTT.

V and J are TRBV29-1 and TRBJ1-1; D not certain. Germline loops: CDR1 SQVTM, CDR2 ANQGSEA. V was cut by 4 bases and J by 2 bases, with 8 bases left in between. The CDR3 has 12 residues. The CDR3 sequence is CSVGLVNTEAFF. The CDR3 DNA sequence: TGCAGCGTTGGACTGGTAAACACTGAAGCTTTCTTT.

This rearrangement joins TRBV5-1 to TRBJ2-3; 7 bases map to TRBD2. The CDR3 runs 14 residues. Germline V gene data show CDR1 as SGHRS and CDR2 as YFSETQ. Trimming cost V 6 bases and J 3 bases; bases outside gene matches: 7. The CDR3 here is CASNLGGDTDTQYF. CDR3 DNA: TGCGCCAGCAACCTTGGGGGGGATACAGATACGCAGTATTTT. The whole variable domain, remainder taken from reference TRBV5-1 and TRBJ2-3, is KAGVTQTPRYLIKTRGQQVTLSCSPISGHRSVSWYQQTPGQGLQFLFEYFSETQRNKGNFPGRFSGRQFSNSRSEMNVSTLELGDSALYLCASNLGGDTDTQYFGPGTRLTVL.